The TCR beta chain under discussion was sequenced for a study of control samples from healthy donors and cancer patients. There are 15 residues in the CDR3. The germline gives CDR1 LNHDA, CDR2 SQIVND (reference sequence). Trimming took 5 bases from V and 5 from J; bases not matched to a gene: 9. Profiled with immunoSEQ multiplex PCR; TCRdb holds only in-frame clones, not every one. The data contain around 160,000 clones, 93% of them singletons. The sequenced sample was blood. The rearrangement links TRBV19 to TRBJ2-5, with 9 nucleotides matching TRBD1. This clonotype originated in a man in his late teens or twenties in good health. CDR3 sequence: CASSRSGTGRETQYF. The CDR3 coding sequence is TGTGCCAGTAGTCGATCCGGGACAGGGAGGGAGACCCAGTACTTC.